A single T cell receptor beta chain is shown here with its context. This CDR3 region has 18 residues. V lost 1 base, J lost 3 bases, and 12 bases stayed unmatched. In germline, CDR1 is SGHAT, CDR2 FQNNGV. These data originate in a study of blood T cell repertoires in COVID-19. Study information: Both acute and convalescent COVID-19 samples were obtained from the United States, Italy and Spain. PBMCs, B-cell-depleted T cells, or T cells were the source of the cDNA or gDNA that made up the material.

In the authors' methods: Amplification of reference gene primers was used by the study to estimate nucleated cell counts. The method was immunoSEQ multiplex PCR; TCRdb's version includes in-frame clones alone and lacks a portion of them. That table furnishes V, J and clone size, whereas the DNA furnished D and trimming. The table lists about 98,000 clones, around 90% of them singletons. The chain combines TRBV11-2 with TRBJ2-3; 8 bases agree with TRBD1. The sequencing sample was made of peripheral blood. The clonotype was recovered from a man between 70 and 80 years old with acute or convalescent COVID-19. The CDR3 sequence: CASSLGRGRGFGTDTQYF. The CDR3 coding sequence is TGTGCCAGCAGCTTAGGCAGGGGGCGCGGTTTTGGAACAGATACGCAGTATTTT.